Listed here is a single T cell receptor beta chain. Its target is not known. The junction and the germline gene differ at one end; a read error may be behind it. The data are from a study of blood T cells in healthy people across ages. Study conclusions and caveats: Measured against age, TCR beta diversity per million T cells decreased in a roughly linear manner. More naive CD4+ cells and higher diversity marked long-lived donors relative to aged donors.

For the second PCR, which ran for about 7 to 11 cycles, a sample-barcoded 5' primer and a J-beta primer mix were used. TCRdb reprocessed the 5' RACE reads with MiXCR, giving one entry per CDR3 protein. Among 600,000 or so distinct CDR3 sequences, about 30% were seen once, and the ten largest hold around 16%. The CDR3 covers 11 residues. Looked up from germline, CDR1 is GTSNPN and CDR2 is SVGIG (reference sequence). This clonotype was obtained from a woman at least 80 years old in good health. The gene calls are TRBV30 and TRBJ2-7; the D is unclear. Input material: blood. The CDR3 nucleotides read TGTGCCTGGAGTGACAATCGGGTCATTAGTTTC. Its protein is CAWSDNRVISF.